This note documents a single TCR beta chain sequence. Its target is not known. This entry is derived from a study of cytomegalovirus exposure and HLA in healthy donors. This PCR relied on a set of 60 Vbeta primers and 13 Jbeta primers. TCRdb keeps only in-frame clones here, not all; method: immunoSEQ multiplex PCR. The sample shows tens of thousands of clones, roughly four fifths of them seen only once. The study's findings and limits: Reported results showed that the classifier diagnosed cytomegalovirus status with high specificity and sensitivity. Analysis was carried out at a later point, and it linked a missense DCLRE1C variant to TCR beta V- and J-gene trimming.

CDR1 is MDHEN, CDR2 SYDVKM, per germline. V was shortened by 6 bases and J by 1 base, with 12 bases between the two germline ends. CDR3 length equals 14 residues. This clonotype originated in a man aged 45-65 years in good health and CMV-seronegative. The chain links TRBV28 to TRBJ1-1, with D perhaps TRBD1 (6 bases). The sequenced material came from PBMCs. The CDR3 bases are TGTGCCAGCAGCAGACAGGCGACGAACACTGAAGCTTTCTTT. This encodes CASSRQATNTEAFF.